This T cell receptor beta chain derives from a study of beta chain features in type 1 diabetes. Whole-study findings and limits: TCRB CDR3 length was moderately but significantly reduced in all four CD4+ subsets of Type 1 diabetes patients.

In the case of this clone: No antigen is known for it.

Sequencing targeted expressed TCRB transcripts, as all isolated RNA had been reverse transcribed. Assay used: immunoSEQ multiplex PCR; TCRdb lists only in-frame clones, some missing. The sample has 300,000 to 350,000 clones, approximately 9.9% seen once; the top ten hold 1%. The sequenced material came from central memory CD4+ T cells from blood. This sequence originates from a young man with type 1 diabetes.

The CDR3 region is CASSLRQGSIGAKNIQYF. DNA of the CDR3: TGTGCCAGCAGTTTACGGCAGGGGAGCATAGGGGCCAAAAACATTCAGTACTTC. The chain links TRBV28 to TRBJ2-4, with TRBD1 as a possible D gene (6 bases). V lost 2 bases and J 1 base, leaving 18 bases between the germline ends. This CDR3 has 18 residues. Germline V lookup: CDR1 MDHEN, CDR2 SYDVKM.